The next 27 T cell receptor beta chains were all read from a single sample in a study of blood T cell repertoires in COVID-19. TCRdb's copy holds only in-frame clones and misses some; the assay was immunoSEQ multiplex PCR. In the table there are about 170,000 clones, 92% of which are singletons. Material: peripheral blood. These receptors were collected from a man aged 30-40 years with COVID-19, enrolled during active disease.

The V and J genes are TRBV28 and TRBJ2-7, with D maybe TRBD1 (5 bases). Germline V CDR1 and CDR2: MDHEN, SYDVKM. The germline V and J ends were trimmed by 8 bases and 0 bases, with 11 bases remaining between them. The CDR3 loop spans 13 amino acids. CDR3 DNA sequence: TGTGCCAGCGGGGCCAGACTCTCCTACGAGCAGTACTTC. Protein sequence: CASGARLSYEQYF. Based on the CDR3 plus reference TRBV28 and TRBJ2-7, the full variable domain is DVKVTQSSRYLVKRTGEKVFLECVQDMDHENMFWYRQDPGLGLRLIYFSYDVKMKEKGDIPEGYSVSREKKERFSLILESASTNQTSMYLCASGARLSYEQYFGPGTRLTVT.

The CDR3, as DNA: TGTGCCAGCAGGCCCCCGGGACAGAACTATGGCTACACCTTC. It translates to CASRPPGQNYGYTF. The chain recombines TRBV28 with TRBJ1-2; TRBD1 agrees at 7 bases. This CDR3 contains 14 residues. The J segment lost 2 bases and the V segment lost 6 bases, leaving 6 bases of the junction unmatched. The germline V gene has CDR1 MDHEN and CDR2 SYDVKM.

The rearrangement joins TRBV18 to TRBJ2-2, with a weak D call TRBD2 (6 bases). Per the germline V gene, CDR1 is KGHSH and CDR2 is LQKENI. Trimming removed 6 bases from V and 7 bases from J, with 18 bases in between. There are 15 residues in the CDR3. The CDR3 sequence is CASSGGLTNGGELFF. The CDR3 region has the DNA TGTGCCAGCTCCGGGGGACTCACTAACGGCGGGGAGCTGTTTTTT.

The chain has TRBV7-2 and TRBJ2-7; TRBD1 agrees at 8 bases. CDR1 and CDR2 (germline): SGHTA, FQGNSA. The CDR3 extends over 14 amino acids. With V trimmed by 5 bases and J by 5 bases, 8 bases remained unmatched. The CDR3 region has the DNA TGTGCCAGCAGCGCCACAGGGGGATTGGACGAGCAGTACTTC. This gives the protein CASSATGGLDEQYF.

V and J are TRBV7-8 and TRBJ1-2; TRBD1 aligns across 8 bases. V lost 5 bases, J lost 3 bases, and 5 bases stayed unmatched. The CDR3 runs to 14 residues. Germline V gives CDR1 SGHVS, CDR2 FQNEAQ. The CDR3 here is CASSALDRDYGYTF. The CDR3 region has the DNA TGTGCCAGCAGCGCCCTGGACAGGGACTATGGCTACACCTTC.

V is TRBV9 and J is TRBJ2-1; 11 bases agree with TRBD1. Germline CDR1 reads SGDLS; CDR2 reads YYNGEE. CDR3 length: 16 residues. J lost 0 bases, V lost 3 bases, and 2 bases had no gene match. The CDR3 coding sequence is TGTGCCAGCAGCGCCGGACAGGGGGCCTCCTACAATGAGCAGTTCTTC. It is translated as CASSAGQGASYNEQFF.

The rearrangement joins TRBV4-3 to TRBJ1-2; 8 bases are a match to TRBD1. Germline assignment: CDR1 LGHNA and CDR2 YSLEER. Trimming removed 0 bases from V and 7 bases from J; junction bases left unmatched: 10. This CDR3 is 16 amino acids long. The CDR3, as DNA: TGCGCCAGCAGCCAAGATATTCAGGGGGCGAATATTGGCTACACCTTC. It specifies CASSQDIQGANIGYTF.

This sequence joins TRBV6-5 and TRBJ2-1; D is ambiguous. The germline V gene has CDR1 MNHEY and CDR2 SVGAGI. Trimming removed 1 base from V and 9 bases from J, with 10 bases in between. The CDR3 is 13 amino acids. In DNA form, the CDR3 reads TGTGCCAGCAGTTACTTCGACACCAGTGAGCAGTTCTTC. Translating gives CASSYFDTSEQFF.

In DNA form, the CDR3 reads TGTGCCAGCAGCCAACAGGGTACAGATACGCAGTATTTT. Translated, it gives CASSQQGTDTQYF. The chain recombines TRBV14 with TRBJ2-3; possibly TRBD1 for D (5 bases). CDR1 and CDR2 (germline): SGHDN, FVKESK. Trimming left V 2 bases short and J 3 bases short, with 6 bases between. The CDR3 consists of 13 residues.

The chain joins TRBV27 to TRBJ2-1, with TRBD1 identical over 11 bases. V shed 5 bases and J 5 bases; nucleotides not matched to a gene: 29. CDR3 length: 23 residues. CDR1 and CDR2 from the germline V gene are MNHEY and SMNVEV (reference sequence). CDR3 sequence: CASSVPSNTGQGAEVVDHNEQFF. The DNA for the CDR3 is TGTGCCAGCAGTGTACCGTCTAATACAGGACAGGGGGCTGAAGTAGTGGACCACAATGAGCAGTTCTTC.

The chain uses TRBV9 and TRBJ2-2; 7 bases fit TRBD1. This CDR3 spans 16 amino acids. Trimming took 7 bases from V and 1 from J; bases not matched to a gene: 10. Germline V gene sequence: CDR1 SGDLS, CDR2 YYNGEE. CDR3 coding DNA: TGTGCCAGCTCTGGTCTACAGGGGTGGAACACCGGGGAGCTGTTTTTT. As protein: CASSGLQGWNTGELFF.

This chain uses TRBV28 with TRBJ2-7; 7 bases are shared with TRBD2. The CDR3 has 15 amino acids. Germline-derived CDR1 and CDR2 are MDHEN and SYDVKM. Unmatched junction bases numbered 7, after V lost 3 bases and J lost 2 bases. CDR3 sequence: CASSLGGSGPYEQYF. The DNA of the CDR3 is TGTGCCAGCAGTTTGGGAGGGTCCGGCCCCTACGAGCAGTACTTC.

The CDR3 region is CASSFLTGGESPLHF. The CDR3 DNA is TGTGCCAGCAGTTTCCTAACAGGGGGCGAATCACCCCTCCACTTT. This chain connects TRBV27 to TRBJ1-6, with 9 bases that match TRBD1. This CDR3 is 15 amino acids long. Germline lookup yields CDR1 MNHEY and CDR2 SMNVEV (reference sequence). Germline trimming cut 3 bases from V and 10 bases from J; bases unmatched to any gene: 7.

This chain uses TRBV5-1 with TRBJ1-2; D is undetermined. Germline-derived CDR1 and CDR2 are SGHRS and YFSETQ. This CDR3 spans 13 amino acids. Trimming pared 0 bases from V and 2 bases from J, leaving 5 bases between. As DNA, the CDR3 is TGCGCCAGCAGCTTGGACGGGAACTATGGCTACACCTTC. Its protein is CASSLDGNYGYTF.

This sequence joins TRBV12-3 or TRBV12-4 and TRBJ2-1, with unresolved D. Trimming pared 1 base from V and 5 bases from J, leaving 6 bases between. The CDR3 has 13 amino acids. The CDR3, as DNA: TGTGCCAGCAGTTTAGGGGCAAACAATGAGCAGTTCTTC. Translated, it gives CASSLGANNEQFF.

The J gene is TRBJ1-5, the V gene TRBV18; D gene ambiguous. The germline V gene encodes CDR1 KGHSH and CDR2 LQKENI. V was cut by 0 bases and J by 11 bases, with 17 bases left in between. This CDR3 comprises 15 residues. CDR3 loop: CASSPPKGGYGAQHF. The CDR3 DNA reads as TGTGCCAGCTCACCACCTAAGGGCGGGTATGGAGCCCAGCATTTT. Supplemented by reference TRBV18 and TRBJ1-5, the full variable domain reads NAGVMQNPRHLVRRRGQEARLRCSPMKGHSHVYWYRQLPEEGLKFMVYLQKENIIDESGMPKERFSAEFPKEGPSILRIQQVVRGDSAAYFCASSPPKGGYGAQHFGDGTRLSIL.

The chain employs TRBV24-1 and TRBJ1-2; perhaps TRBD1 as D (5 bases). The CDR3 extends over 12 amino acids. V was pared by 4 bases and J by 5 bases, with 7 bases between. Germline CDR1 and CDR2: KGHDR and SFDVKD. As DNA, the CDR3 is TGTGCCACCAGTGACCCAGGGTATGGCTACACCTTC. Protein product: CATSDPGYGYTF.

The gene calls are TRBV11-3 and TRBJ2-1; maybe TRBD2 (6 bases). Trimming took off 0 bases at V and 7 bases at J, with 13 bases between the two ends. The CDR3 covers 15 residues. Germline assignment: CDR1 SGHNT and CDR2 YENEEA. The CDR3 DNA sequence: TGTGCCAGCAGCTTAGATCAGTGGGCGGGGAATGAGCAGTTCTTC. This sequence encodes CASSLDQWAGNEQFF.

The CDR3 region has the DNA TGTGCCAGCAGTTACTCGATGAGCACTGAAGCTTTCTTT. This translates into CASSYSMSTEAFF. V and J are TRBV6-5 and TRBJ1-1; D is undetermined. The V gene lost 0 bases and the J gene lost 4 bases, with 6 bases spanning the gap. Germline values: CDR1 MNHEY, CDR2 SVGAGI. The CDR3 runs to 13 residues.

J is TRBJ2-1 and V is TRBV27; D gene unclear. The V end lost 8 bases, the J end lost 6 bases, and 8 bases lay between the germline ends. The germline gives CDR1 MNHEY, CDR2 SMNVEV (reference sequence). This CDR3 has 11 amino acids. CDR3 in DNA: TGTGCCAGCTCACAGAGCAATGAGCAGTTCTTC. It translates to CASSQSNEQFF.

The chain carries TRBV4-3 and TRBJ2-7, with D possibly TRBD1 on 6 matching bases. CDR3 length: 16 residues. V was trimmed by 0 bases and J by 4 bases, leaving 16 bases between them. CDR1 is LGHNA, CDR2 YSLEER, per germline. The CDR3 DNA reads TGCGCCAGCAGCCAAGATTTGGGACAAAAAGGATACGAGCAGTACTTC. Translation: CASSQDLGQKGYEQYF.

The CDR3 DNA is TGTGCCAGCAGCCCCCGACAGGAGTTGTTCTTC. Translated: CASSPRQELFF. The chain is built from TRBV7-8 and TRBJ2-1; maybe TRBD1 (6 bases). With 5 bases removed from V and 15 bases from J, the gap between germline ends came to 14 bases. In germline, CDR1 is SGHVS, CDR2 FQNEAQ. The CDR3 has 11 residues.

The V gene is TRBV7-9, the J gene TRBJ1-1; 7 bases map to TRBD1. The CDR3 totals 16 residues. Germline lookup yields CDR1 SEHNR and CDR2 FQNEAQ (reference sequence). V lost 4 bases, J lost 4 bases, and 12 bases stayed unmatched. For the CDR3, the DNA is TGTGCCAGCAGCTGGGGACAGTCCCTGTCTGCCACTGAAGCTTTCTTT. Residues: CASSWGQSLSATEAFF.

The chain uses TRBV27 and TRBJ1-2, with a possible D match to TRBD1 (6 bases). CDR3 size: 13 residues. Germline V gives CDR1 MNHEY, CDR2 SMNVEV (reference sequence). V lost 5 bases to trimming and J lost 3 bases, with 10 bases between them. The CDR3 region has the DNA TGTGCCAGCAGTCTGGACAGATACTATGGCTACACCTTC. This gives the protein CASSLDRYYGYTF.

The chain recombines TRBV6-5 with TRBJ2-7; 7 nucleotides match TRBD1. The CDR3 is 14 residues long. Losses at the gene ends were 6 bases for V and 5 bases for J; bases not matched to a gene: 10. Germline loops: CDR1 MNHEY, CDR2 SVGAGI. CDR3 residues: CASRKTGKAHEQYF. In nucleotides, the CDR3 is TGTGCCAGCAGAAAGACAGGGAAGGCCCACGAGCAGTACTTC.

The chain's CDR3 is CASSPMGQGYGYTF. Written as DNA, the CDR3 is TGTGCCAGCTCACCAATGGGACAGGGCTATGGCTACACCTTC. The chain has TRBV18 and TRBJ1-2, with 9 positions matching TRBD1. Losses at the gene ends were 2 bases for V and 4 bases for J; bases not matched to a gene: 2. In germline, CDR1 is KGHSH, CDR2 LQKENI. The CDR3 has 14 residues.

This chain uses TRBV18 with TRBJ1-3; D not certain. The CDR3 runs to 16 residues. The germline V and J ends were trimmed by 3 bases and 7 bases, with 19 bases remaining between them. Germline values: CDR1 KGHSH, CDR2 LQKENI. The CDR3 protein is CASSPISDSNANTIYF. The DNA for the CDR3 is TGTGCCAGCTCACCGATTTCAGACTCGAACGCGAACACCATATATTTT.